Listed below are T cell receptor beta chains from one sample, sequenced in a study of Ad26.COV2.S vaccination and SARS-CoV-2 variants. Profiled with immunoSEQ multiplex PCR; TCRdb holds only in-frame clones, not every one. The table shows approximately 420,000 clones, with around 85% occurring only once. Specimen: peripheral blood, collected in a trial of Ad26.COV2.S vaccine versus placebo. All receptors come from a person aged 18-60 years who received the Ad26.COV2.S COVID-19 vaccine or a placebo. Both conserved end residues are part of each CDR3. D genes are given only for firm matches. Size values are once, few and many counts, or a class for expanded clones, and some rows have none.

j_gene: TRBJ1-2
abundance: NA
v_gene: TRBV21-1
d_gene: NA
CDR3aa: CASSKTGLHYGYTF
CDR3nt: TGTGCCAGCAGCAAAACAGGGCTACACTATGGCTACACCTTC

j_gene: TRBJ1-2
abundance: NA
v_gene: TRBV2
d_gene: NA
CDR3aa: CASNEPPGNYGYTF
CDR3nt: TGTGCCAGCAACGAGCCCCCGGGTAACTATGGCTACACCTTC

j_gene: TRBJ1-5
abundance: once
v_gene: TRBV7-2
d_gene: NA
CDR3aa: CASSSRGQPQHF
CDR3nt: TGTGCCAGCAGCTCCAGGGGCCAGCCCCAGCATTTT

j_gene: TRBJ1-2
abundance: NA
v_gene: TRBV5-4
d_gene: TRBD1
CDR3aa: CASSAWTGQSGGYTF
CDR3nt: TGTGCCAGCAGCGCCTGGACAGGGCAATCGGGTGGCTACACCTTC

j_gene: TRBJ1-2
abundance: NA
v_gene: TRBV4-1
d_gene: NA
CDR3aa: CASNGGLGTAPNYGYTF
CDR3nt: TGCGCCAGCAACGGAGGACTTGGGACGGCGCCTAACTATGGCTACACCTTC

j_gene: TRBJ2-7
abundance: few
v_gene: TRBV7-9
d_gene: NA
CDR3aa: CASSPKTGKGYEQYF
CDR3nt: TGTGCCAGCAGCCCAAAAACGGGTAAGGGCTACGAGCAGTACTTC

j_gene: TRBJ2-7
abundance: NA
v_gene: TRBV18
d_gene: NA
CDR3aa: CASSPPSRVHNSDYEQYF
CDR3nt: TGTGCCAGCTCACCACCGAGCAGGGTCCACAACAGCGACTACGAGCAGTACTTC

j_gene: TRBJ2-5
abundance: NA
v_gene: TRBV5-1
d_gene: NA
CDR3aa: CASSPPGGRIQETQYF
CDR3nt: TGCGCCAGCAGCCCGCCGGGTGGGAGGATTCAAGAGACCCAGTACTTC

j_gene: TRBJ1-4
abundance: NA
v_gene: TRBV7-9
d_gene: NA
CDR3aa: CASIGGDNEKLFF
CDR3nt: TGTGCCAGCATTGGAGGAGATAATGAAAAACTGTTTTTT

j_gene: TRBJ2-3
abundance: NA
v_gene: TRBV13
d_gene: TRBD1
CDR3aa: CASSLESGQGRNTQYF
CDR3nt: TGTGCCAGCAGCTTGGAGAGTGGACAGGGTAGGAATACGCAGTATTTT

j_gene: TRBJ1-2
abundance: NA
v_gene: TRBV2
d_gene: NA
CDR3aa: CASSDQGYGYTF
CDR3nt: TGTGCCAGCAGTGATCAGGGTTATGGCTACACCTTC

j_gene: TRBJ2-7
abundance: NA
v_gene: TRBV5-4
d_gene: TRBD1
CDR3aa: CASSSRDRAFEQYF
CDR3nt: TGTGCCAGCAGCTCTCGGGACAGGGCTTTCGAGCAGTACTTC

j_gene: TRBJ1-6
abundance: NA
v_gene: TRBV28
d_gene: TRBD1
CDR3aa: CASSLTGFGSPLHF
CDR3nt: TGTGCCAGCAGTTTGACAGGGTTTGGATCACCCCTCCACTTT

j_gene: TRBJ1-6
abundance: once
v_gene: TRBV11-2
d_gene: NA
CDR3aa: CAADAASPLHF
CDR3nt: TGTGCCGCTGACGCTGCTTCACCCCTCCACTTT

j_gene: TRBJ1-1
abundance: NA
v_gene: TRBV3-1/TRBV3-2
d_gene: NA
CDR3aa: CASSQFRGNTEAFF
CDR3nt: TGTGCCAGCAGCCAGTTTCGAGGAAACACTGAAGCTTTCTTT

j_gene: TRBJ2-7
abundance: NA
v_gene: TRBV3-1/TRBV3-2
d_gene: TRBD2
CDR3aa: CASSQGWRTSGYEQYF
CDR3nt: TGTGCCAGCAGCCAAGGTTGGCGGACTAGCGGCTACGAGCAGTACTTC

j_gene: TRBJ1-1
abundance: NA
v_gene: TRBV5-1
d_gene: NA
CDR3aa: CASSFGAGTEAFF
CDR3nt: TGCGCCAGCAGCTTTGGCGCGGGCACTGAAGCTTTCTTT

j_gene: TRBJ2-2
abundance: NA
v_gene: TRBV19
d_gene: NA
CDR3aa: CASSFTSYTGELFF
CDR3nt: TGTGCCAGTAGTTTCACCTCTTACACCGGGGAGCTGTTTTTT

j_gene: TRBJ1-5
abundance: NA
v_gene: TRBV6-5
d_gene: NA
CDR3aa: CASSRFPGTPQHF
CDR3nt: TGTGCCAGCAGTAGATTTCCGGGGACCCCCCAGCATTTT